This T cell receptor beta chain derives from a study of T-cell memory formation after mild COVID-19. This clonotype was counted a few times. What it recognizes is unknown. Germline lookup yields CDR1 SGHKS and CDR2 YYEKEE (reference sequence). The germline V and J ends were trimmed by 0 bases and 7 bases, with 13 bases remaining between them. The CDR3 totals 14 residues. TCRdb itself ran the 5' RACE reads through MiXCR, one entry per CDR3 protein. The sample carries about 390,000 distinct CDR3 sequences, 16% recorded once. Findings and caveats of the study: SARS-CoV-2 specificity was not confirmed for second-wave clones peaking on day 37. Some SARS-CoV-2-responding clones were already detected in memory before infection.

Sample: PBMCs or a T cell subset sorted from them (not recorded which). The source is a man aged 18-30 years who had mild COVID-19 (a few samples of this study predate the infection). Cell type and time point are not known. The genes are TRBV5-5 and TRBJ1-2, with D possibly being TRBD1 (6 bases). CDR3 sequence (DNA): TGTGCCAGCAGCTTGGCCAGCCAGGGGAGTGGCTACACCTTC. The encoded protein is CASSLASQGSGYTF.